The 9 T cell receptor beta chains given below trace back to one sample, sequenced in a study of blood T cell repertoires in COVID-19. Libraries were prepared by immunoSEQ multiplex PCR; TCRdb keeps only in-frame clonotypes and omits some of them. The sample has approximately 250,000 clones, roughly four fifths seen once; the top ten hold 15%. Sequencing input: PBMCs or T cells enriched from blood (not recorded which). The receptors were gathered from a man in his forties who had recovered from COVID-19.

The chain carries TRBV11-2 and TRBJ1-1; 7 bases fit TRBD1. This CDR3 is 14 amino acids long. CDR1 and CDR2 (germline): SGHAT, FQNNGV. J was trimmed by 5 bases and V by 5 bases; bases with no gene match: 8. The CDR3 nucleotides are TGTGCCAGCAGCCTTACAGGGGATTTTACTGAAGCTTTCTTT. It yields the protein CASSLTGDFTEAFF. Combining the CDR3 with reference TRBV11-2 and TRBJ1-1 gives the whole variable domain EAGVAQSPRYKIIEKRQSVAFWCNPISGHATLYWYQQILGQGPKLLIQFQNNGVVDDSQLPKDRFSAERLKGVDSTLKIQPAKLEDSAVYLCASSLTGDFTEAFFGQGTRLTVV.

The rearrangement uses TRBV6-6 and TRBJ1-6, with D hard to call. Per germline, CDR1 MNHNY and CDR2 SVGAGI (reference sequence). This CDR3 comprises 13 residues. Trimming removed 7 bases from V and 7 bases from J, with 11 bases in between. DNA for the CDR3: TGTGCCAGCACCTTCGACGGGAATTCACCCCTCCACTTT. Translated, it gives CASTFDGNSPLHF.

J is TRBJ1-1 and V is TRBV5-8; no reliable D call. Germline CDR1 is SGHTS and CDR2 is YDEGEE. The germline V and J ends were trimmed by 0 bases and 11 bases, with 14 bases remaining between them. The CDR3 extends over 13 amino acids. The CDR3 nucleotides are TGTGCCAGCAGCTTGGGTCGTGTCAGGAAGGCTTTCTTT. This encodes CASSLGRVRKAFF.

The CDR3 bases are TGTGCCAGCGGCCTGCGGATACCCTCTGGAAACACCATATATTTT. As protein: CASGLRIPSGNTIYF. This chain joins TRBV28 and TRBJ1-3; unclear D gene. This CDR3 comprises 15 residues. The germline V gene has CDR1 MDHEN and CDR2 SYDVKM. Between the trimmed V and J ends, which lost 8 bases and 0 bases, there was a span of 14 bases.

A few counts support this clone. The chain has TRBV9 and TRBJ2-5; 14 positions agree with TRBD2. The CDR3 loop spans 17 amino acids. Per the germline V gene, CDR1 is SGDLS and CDR2 is YYNGEE. V shed 2 bases, J shed 4 bases, and the junction held 7 bases outside the gene matches. CDR3 region: CASSVGTSGGRGETQYF. The CDR3, as DNA: TGTGCCAGCAGCGTGGGGACTAGCGGGGGCCGGGGAGAGACCCAGTACTTC.

The chain combines TRBV5-5 with TRBJ1-4; no definite D call. The germline V and J ends were trimmed by 2 bases and 0 bases, with 14 bases remaining between them. This CDR3 region has 17 residues. CDR1 and CDR2 from the germline V gene are SGHKS and YYEKEE (reference sequence). The CDR3 DNA follows: TGTGCCAGCAGCTTCTTGGCCACACTAGCAACTAATGAAAAACTGTTTTTT. Its translation: CASSFLATLATNEKLFF.

This clone was recorded many times. This chain connects TRBV7-3 to TRBJ1-6; TRBD1 might be the D (6 bases). CDR3 length: 12 residues. Germline values: CDR1 SGHTA, CDR2 FQGTGA. Between the trimmed V and J ends, which lost 5 bases and 11 bases, there was a span of 10 bases. As DNA, the CDR3 is TGTGCCAGCAGCCAAGGGGGTGCACCCCTCCACTTT. This encodes CASSQGGAPLHF.

This clone was counted a few times. The chain links TRBV7-3 to TRBJ2-1; 11 bases match TRBD2. Germline trimming cut 5 bases from V and 5 bases from J; bases unmatched to any gene: 14. The CDR3 totals 18 residues. The germline V gene encodes CDR1 SGHTA and CDR2 FQGTGA. Here the CDR3 DNA reads TGTGCCAGCAGCGGCATCGGACGGGGTAGCGGGAGGGACAATGAGCAGTTCTTC. It yields the protein CASSGIGRGSGRDNEQFF.

Points on this clone: The junction does not match germline at one end; this may be a read error. V usage is TRBV3-1 (or the pseudogene TRBV3-2) and J usage is TRBJ2-5; 14 bases match TRBD2. The CDR3 extends over 15 amino acids. CDR1 and CDR2 (germline): LGHDT, YNNKEL (reference sequence). CDR3 nucleotides: TGTGCCAGCAGGCAAGTGGGACTAGCGGGAGCCCCCCAGTACTTC. Translation: CASRQVGLAGAPQYF.